Sequencing of this TCR beta chain was carried out in a study of T cells in Graves' hyperthyroidism and ophthalmopathy. From RNA transcripts, TCR beta CDR3 regions were amplified. The HTBI set primed first-round TCR CDR3 RT-PCR. Via MiXCR, TCRdb re-called the multiplex PCR reads, giving one row per CDR3 protein. The profile shows under 550,000 distinct CDR3 sequences, roughly 13% of them singletons. CDR1 ENHRY and CDR2 SYGVKD come from the germline V gene. The CDR3 covers 15 residues. Turning to this clonotype: One junction end does not reproduce the germline sequence, and a read error may be involved.

Diagnoses used clinical symptoms, serum thyroxine and TRAb, thyroid ultrasound and orbital computed tomography. This chain uses TRBV10-3 with TRBJ2-5; a weak D match, TRBD2 (6 bases). The specimen was blood. This sequence was found in a woman in her late teens or twenties with Graves' hyperthyroidism. The CDR3 sequence: CAISDKDGGAETRYF. The CDR3 DNA follows: TGTGCCATCAGTGATAAGGACGGCGGGGCGGAGACCCGGTACTTC.